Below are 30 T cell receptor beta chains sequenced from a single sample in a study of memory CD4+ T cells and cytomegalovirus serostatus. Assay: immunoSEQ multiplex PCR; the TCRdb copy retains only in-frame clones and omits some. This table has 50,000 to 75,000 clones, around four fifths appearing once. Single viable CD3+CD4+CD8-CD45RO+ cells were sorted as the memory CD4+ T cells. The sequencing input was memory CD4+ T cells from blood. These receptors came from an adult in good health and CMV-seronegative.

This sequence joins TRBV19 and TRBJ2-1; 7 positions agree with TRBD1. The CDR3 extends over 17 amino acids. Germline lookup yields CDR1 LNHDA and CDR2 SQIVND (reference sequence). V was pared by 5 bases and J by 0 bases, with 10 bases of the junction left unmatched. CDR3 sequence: CASSSSTGSSSYNEQFF. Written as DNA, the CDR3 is TGTGCCAGTAGTTCATCGACAGGGTCGAGCTCCTACAATGAGCAGTTCTTC.

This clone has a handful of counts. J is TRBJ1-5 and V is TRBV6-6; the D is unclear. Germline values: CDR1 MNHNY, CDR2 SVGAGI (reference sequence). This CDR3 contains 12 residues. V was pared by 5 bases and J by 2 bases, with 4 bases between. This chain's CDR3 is CASSEGNQPQHF. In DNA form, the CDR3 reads TGTGCCAGCAGTGAGGGCAATCAGCCCCAGCATTTT.

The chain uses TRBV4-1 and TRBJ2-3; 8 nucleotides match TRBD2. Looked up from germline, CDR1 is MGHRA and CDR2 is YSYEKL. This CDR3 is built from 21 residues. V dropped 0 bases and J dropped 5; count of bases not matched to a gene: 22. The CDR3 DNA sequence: TGCGCCAGCAGCCAAGATGAGACGGGAGGGAGGGTGTTTGGCCGAATAGATACGCAGTATTTT. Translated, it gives CASSQDETGGRVFGRIDTQYF.

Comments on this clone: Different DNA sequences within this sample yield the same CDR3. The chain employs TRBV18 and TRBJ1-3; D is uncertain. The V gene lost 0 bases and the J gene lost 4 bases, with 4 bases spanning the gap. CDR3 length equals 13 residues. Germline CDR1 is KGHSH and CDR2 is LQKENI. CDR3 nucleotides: TGTGCCAGCTCACCACCCGGAGGAAACACCATATATTTT. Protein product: CASSPPGGNTIYF.

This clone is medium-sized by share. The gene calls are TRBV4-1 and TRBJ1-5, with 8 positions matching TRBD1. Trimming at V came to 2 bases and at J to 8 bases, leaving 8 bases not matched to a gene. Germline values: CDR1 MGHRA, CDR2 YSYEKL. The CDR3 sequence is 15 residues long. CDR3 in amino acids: CASSQSGQAMEPQHF. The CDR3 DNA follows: TGCGCCAGCAGCCAATCGGGACAGGCCATGGAGCCCCAGCATTTT.

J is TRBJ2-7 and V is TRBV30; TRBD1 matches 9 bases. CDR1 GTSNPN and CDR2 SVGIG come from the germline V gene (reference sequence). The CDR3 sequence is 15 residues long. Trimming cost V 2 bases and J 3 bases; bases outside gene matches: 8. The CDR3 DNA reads TGTGCCTGGAGTCCCCAGACAGGGGGGGGCTACGAGCAGTACTTC. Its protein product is CAWSPQTGGGYEQYF.

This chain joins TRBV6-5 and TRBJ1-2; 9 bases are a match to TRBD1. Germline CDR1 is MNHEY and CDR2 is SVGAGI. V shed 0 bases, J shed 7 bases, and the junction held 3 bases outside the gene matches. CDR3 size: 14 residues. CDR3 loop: CASSYSGQGFGYTF. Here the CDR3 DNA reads TGTGCCAGCAGTTACTCGGGACAGGGTTTTGGCTACACCTTC.

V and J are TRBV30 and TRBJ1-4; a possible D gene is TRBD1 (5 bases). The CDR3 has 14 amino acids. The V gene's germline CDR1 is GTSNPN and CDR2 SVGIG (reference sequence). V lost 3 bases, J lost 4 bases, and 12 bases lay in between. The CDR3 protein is CAWSGTQVNEKLFF. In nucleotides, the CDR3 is TGTGCCTGGAGCGGGACTCAAGTTAATGAAAAACTGTTTTTT.

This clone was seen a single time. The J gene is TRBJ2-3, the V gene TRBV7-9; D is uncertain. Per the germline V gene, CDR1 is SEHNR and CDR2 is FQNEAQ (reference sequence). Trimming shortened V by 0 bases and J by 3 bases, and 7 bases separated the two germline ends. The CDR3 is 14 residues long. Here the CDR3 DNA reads TGTGCCAGCAGCTTAGCGCTCCAGACAGATACGCAGTATTTT. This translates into CASSLALQTDTQYF.

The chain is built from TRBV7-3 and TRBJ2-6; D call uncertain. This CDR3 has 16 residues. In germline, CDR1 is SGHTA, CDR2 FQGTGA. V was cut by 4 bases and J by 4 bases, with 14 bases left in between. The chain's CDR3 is CASSSQRAAGANVLTF. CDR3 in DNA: TGTGCCAGCAGCTCTCAACGGGCAGCAGGGGCCAACGTCCTGACTTTC. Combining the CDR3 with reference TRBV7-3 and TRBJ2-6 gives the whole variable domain GAGVSQTPSNKVTEKGKYVELRCDPISGHTALYWYRQSLGQGPEFLIYFQGTGAADDSGLPNDRFFAVRPEGSVSTLKIQRTERGDSAVYLCASSSQRAAGANVLTFGAGSRLTVL.

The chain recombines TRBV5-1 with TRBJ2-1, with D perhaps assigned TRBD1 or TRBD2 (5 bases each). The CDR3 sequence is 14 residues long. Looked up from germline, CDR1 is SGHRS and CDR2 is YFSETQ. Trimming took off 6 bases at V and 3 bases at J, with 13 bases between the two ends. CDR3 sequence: CASMSGTDYNEQFF. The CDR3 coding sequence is TGCGCCAGCATGTCCGGGACCGACTACAATGAGCAGTTCTTC.

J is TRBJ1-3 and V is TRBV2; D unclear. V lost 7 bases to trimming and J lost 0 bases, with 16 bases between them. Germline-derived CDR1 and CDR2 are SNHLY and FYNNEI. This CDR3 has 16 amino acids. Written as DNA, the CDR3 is TGTGCCAGCACCGGAGCACGCCGGAACTCTGGAAACACCATATATTTT. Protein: CASTGARRNSGNTIYF.

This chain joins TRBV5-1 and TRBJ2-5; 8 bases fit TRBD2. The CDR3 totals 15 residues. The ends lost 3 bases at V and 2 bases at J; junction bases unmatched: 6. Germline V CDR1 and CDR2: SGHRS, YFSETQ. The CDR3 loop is CASSWGGTRQETQYF. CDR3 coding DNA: TGCGCCAGCAGCTGGGGGGGGACTAGACAAGAGACCCAGTACTTC.

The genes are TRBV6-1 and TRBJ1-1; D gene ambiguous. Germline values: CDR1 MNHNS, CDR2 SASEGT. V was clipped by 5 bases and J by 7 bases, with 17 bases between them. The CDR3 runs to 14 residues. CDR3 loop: CASSQPPQEGEAFF. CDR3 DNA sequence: TGTGCCAGCAGTCAACCCCCCCAAGAGGGTGAAGCTTTCTTT.

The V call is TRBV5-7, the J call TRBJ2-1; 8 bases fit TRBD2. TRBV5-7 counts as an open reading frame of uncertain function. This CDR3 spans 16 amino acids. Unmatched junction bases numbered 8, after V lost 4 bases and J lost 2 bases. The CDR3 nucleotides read TGTGCCAGCAGCACCAAGACTAGCGCCACCTACAATGAGCAGTTCTTC. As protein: CASSTKTSATYNEQFF.

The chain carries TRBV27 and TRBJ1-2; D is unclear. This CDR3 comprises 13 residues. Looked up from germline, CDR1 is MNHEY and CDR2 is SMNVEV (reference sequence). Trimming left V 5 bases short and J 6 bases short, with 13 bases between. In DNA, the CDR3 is TGTGCCAGCAGTCCGGTTCGAGGGAATGGCTACACCTTC. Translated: CASSPVRGNGYTF.

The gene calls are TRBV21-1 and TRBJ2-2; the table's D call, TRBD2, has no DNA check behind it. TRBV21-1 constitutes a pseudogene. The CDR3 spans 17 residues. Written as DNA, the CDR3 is TGTGCCAGCAGCAAAAAGGGGGGGACTCCCTTCACCGGGGAGCTGTTTTTT. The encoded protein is CASSKKGGTPFTGELFF.

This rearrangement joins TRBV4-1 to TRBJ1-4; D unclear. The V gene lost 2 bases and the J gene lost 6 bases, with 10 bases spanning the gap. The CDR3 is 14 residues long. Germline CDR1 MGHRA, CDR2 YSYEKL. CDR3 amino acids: CASSQPGRDEKLFF. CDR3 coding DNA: TGCGCCAGCAGCCAACCCGGACGGGATGAAAAACTGTTTTTT.

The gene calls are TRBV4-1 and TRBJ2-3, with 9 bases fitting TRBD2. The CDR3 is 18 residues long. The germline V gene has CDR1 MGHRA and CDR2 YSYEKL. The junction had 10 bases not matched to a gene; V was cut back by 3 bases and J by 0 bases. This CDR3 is CASSHKPAGGSSTDTQYF. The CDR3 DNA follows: TGCGCCAGCAGCCACAAACCTGCGGGGGGGTCAAGCACAGATACGCAGTATTTT.

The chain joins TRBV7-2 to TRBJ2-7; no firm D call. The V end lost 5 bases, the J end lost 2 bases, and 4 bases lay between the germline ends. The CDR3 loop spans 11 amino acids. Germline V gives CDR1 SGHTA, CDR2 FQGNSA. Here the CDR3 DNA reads TGTGCCAGCAGCGCCGCCTACGAGCAGTACTTC. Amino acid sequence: CASSAAYEQYF.

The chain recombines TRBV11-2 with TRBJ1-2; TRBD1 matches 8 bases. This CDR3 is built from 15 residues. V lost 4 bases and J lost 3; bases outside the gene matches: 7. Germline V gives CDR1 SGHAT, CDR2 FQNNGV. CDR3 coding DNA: TGTGCCAGCAGCTCCTACAGGGGGGGGGACTATGGCTACACCTTC. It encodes CASSSYRGGDYGYTF.

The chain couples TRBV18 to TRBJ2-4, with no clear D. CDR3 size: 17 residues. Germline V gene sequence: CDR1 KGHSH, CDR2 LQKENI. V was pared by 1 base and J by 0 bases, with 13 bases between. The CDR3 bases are TGTGCCAGCTCACCACTCCCGGGCCCGGTAGCCAAAAACATTCAGTACTTC. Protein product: CASSPLPGPVAKNIQYF.

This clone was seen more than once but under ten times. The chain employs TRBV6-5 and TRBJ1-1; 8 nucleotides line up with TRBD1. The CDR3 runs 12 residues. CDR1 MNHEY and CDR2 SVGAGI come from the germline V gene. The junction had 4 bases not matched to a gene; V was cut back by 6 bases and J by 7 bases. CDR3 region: CASRQDRGEAFF. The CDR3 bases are TGTGCCAGCAGACAAGACAGGGGTGAAGCTTTCTTT.

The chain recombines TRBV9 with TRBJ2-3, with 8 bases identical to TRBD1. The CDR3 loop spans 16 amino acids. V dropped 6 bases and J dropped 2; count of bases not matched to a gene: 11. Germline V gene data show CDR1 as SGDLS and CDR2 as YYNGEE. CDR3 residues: CASTLGGTGHTDTQYF. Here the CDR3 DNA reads TGTGCCAGCACCCTTGGGGGGACAGGACACACAGATACGCAGTATTTT. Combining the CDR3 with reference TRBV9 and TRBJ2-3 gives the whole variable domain DSGVTQTPKHLITATGQRVTLRCSPRSGDLSVYWYQQSLDQGLQFLIQYYNGEERAKGNILERFSAQQFPDLHSELNLSSLELGDSALYFCASTLGGTGHTDTQYFGPGTRLTVL.

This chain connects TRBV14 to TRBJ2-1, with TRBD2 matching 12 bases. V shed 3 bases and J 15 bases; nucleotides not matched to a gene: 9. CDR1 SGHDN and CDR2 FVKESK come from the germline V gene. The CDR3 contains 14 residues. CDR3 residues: CASSQQRLAGVLFF. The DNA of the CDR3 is TGTGCCAGCAGCCAGCAAAGACTAGCGGGGGTCCTGTTCTTC.

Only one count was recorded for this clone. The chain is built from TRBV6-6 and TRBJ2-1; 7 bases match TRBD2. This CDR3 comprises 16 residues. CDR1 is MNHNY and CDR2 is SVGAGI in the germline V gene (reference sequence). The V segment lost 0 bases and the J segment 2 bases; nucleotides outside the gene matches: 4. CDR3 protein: CASSYSWGGAYNEQFF. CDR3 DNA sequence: TGTGCCAGCAGTTACTCGTGGGGGGGGGCCTACAATGAGCAGTTCTTC.

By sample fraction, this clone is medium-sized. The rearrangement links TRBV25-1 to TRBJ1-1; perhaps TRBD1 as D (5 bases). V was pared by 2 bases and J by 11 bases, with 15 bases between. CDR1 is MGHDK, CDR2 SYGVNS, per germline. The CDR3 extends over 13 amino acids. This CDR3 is CASSERGRLKAFF. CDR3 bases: TGTGCCAGCAGTGAACGGGGGAGGCTGAAGGCTTTCTTT.

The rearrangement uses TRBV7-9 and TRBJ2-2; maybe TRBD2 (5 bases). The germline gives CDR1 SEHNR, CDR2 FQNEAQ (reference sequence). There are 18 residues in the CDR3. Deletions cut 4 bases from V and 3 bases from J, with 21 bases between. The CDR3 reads CASSSSPPWRAHTGELFF. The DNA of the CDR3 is TGTGCCAGCAGCTCGAGCCCTCCTTGGCGGGCCCACACCGGGGAGCTGTTTTTT.

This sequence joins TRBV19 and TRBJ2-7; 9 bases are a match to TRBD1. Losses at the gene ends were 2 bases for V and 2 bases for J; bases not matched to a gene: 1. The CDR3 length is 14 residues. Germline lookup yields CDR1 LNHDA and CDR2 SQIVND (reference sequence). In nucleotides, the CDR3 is TGTGCCAGTAGTATAAACAGGGGGCCCTACGAGCAGTACTTC. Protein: CASSINRGPYEQYF.

The CDR3 sequence is CASSPTSGSTDTQYF. In DNA form, the CDR3 reads TGTGCCAGCAGTCCGACTAGCGGGAGCACAGATACGCAGTATTTT. The chain couples TRBV2 to TRBJ2-3; 10 nucleotides match TRBD2. Germline V gene sequence: CDR1 SNHLY, CDR2 FYNNEI. V trimming: 5 bases; J trimming: 0 bases; junction bases outside the gene matches: 2. The CDR3 runs 15 residues.